The 16 T cell receptor beta chains reported below all come from one sample, sequenced in a study of blood T cell repertoires in COVID-19. Sequencing was performed with immunoSEQ multiplex PCR; in TCRdb, only in-frame clones are kept and a portion is missing. The data hold about 44,000 clones, with roughly 80% observed a single time. Sample: peripheral blood. The receptors shown here come from a human donor in a cohort sampled during active COVID-19.

V gene TRBV1 combines with J gene TRBJ2-5; TRBD2 reflects the table's D call only, with no check against the DNA. TRBV1 is given as a pseudogene. The CDR3 totals 17 residues. CDR3 amino acids: CTSSRGLAAHEQETQYF. CDR3 in DNA: TGCACCAGCAGCCGAGGACTAGCGGCCCACGAACAAGAGACCCAGTACTTC.

V is TRBV10-2 and J is TRBJ2-2; D unresolved. V was cut by 2 bases and J by 0 bases, with 10 bases left in between. Per germline, CDR1 WSHSY and CDR2 SAAADI. The CDR3 length is 16 residues. CDR3 sequence reads: CASSELRVPNTGELFF. CDR3 nucleotides: TGCGCCAGCAGTGAGCTCCGGGTCCCGAACACCGGGGAGCTGTTTTTT.

V is TRBV24-1 and J is TRBJ2-3; 7 positions match TRBD2. V lost 4 bases to trimming and J lost 9 bases; unmatched junction nucleotides: 9. CDR1 is KGHDR and CDR2 is SFDVKD in the germline V gene. This CDR3 has 14 amino acids. The CDR3: CATSEAGPSGTQYF. Written as DNA, the CDR3 is TGTGCCACCAGTGAAGCCGGGCCTAGCGGAACGCAGTATTTT.

The J gene is TRBJ2-1, the V gene TRBV4-2; D unclear. CDR1 LGHNA and CDR2 YNFKEQ come from the germline V gene. Trimming removed 4 bases at V and 0 bases at J, with 10 bases between. The CDR3 sequence is 15 residues long. This CDR3 reads CASSPEFSSYNEQFF. The CDR3 DNA follows: TGTGCCAGCAGCCCGGAGTTTAGCTCCTACAATGAGCAGTTCTTC.

The V and J genes are TRBV6-5 and TRBJ1-4; 9 bases align to TRBD1. V shed 6 bases, J shed 8 bases, and the junction held 10 bases outside the gene matches. The CDR3 sequence is 15 residues long. Germline V gene sequence: CDR1 MNHEY, CDR2 SVGAGI. The CDR3 reads CASRMEGQGYEKLFF. In DNA, the CDR3 is TGTGCCAGCAGAATGGAGGGACAGGGTTACGAAAAACTGTTTTTT.

The chain is built from TRBV7-9 and TRBJ1-3; D not resolved. CDR3 length: 14 residues. Germline V gives CDR1 SEHNR, CDR2 FQNEAQ (reference sequence). V was trimmed by 4 bases and J by 0 bases, leaving 7 bases between them. The CDR3 nucleotides read TGTGCCAGCAGCTCGACAAACTCTGGAAACACCATATATTTT. This sequence encodes CASSSTNSGNTIYF.

The chain combines TRBV6-2 or TRBV6-3 with TRBJ2-1; maybe TRBD1 (5 bases). The CDR3 has 18 amino acids. The germline gives CDR1 MNHEY, CDR2 SVGEGT. Trimming took 2 bases from V and 5 from J, leaving 22 bases between them. The CDR3 here is CASSYNLGGHAQNNEQFF. The CDR3, as DNA: TGTGCCAGCAGTTACAATCTGGGCGGACACGCGCAAAACAATGAGCAGTTCTTC.

This sequence joins TRBV3-1 (or the pseudogene TRBV3-2) and TRBJ2-5, with D possibly matching TRBD2 (6 bases). Trimming removed 1 base at V and 4 bases at J, with 10 bases between. Germline assignment: CDR1 LGHDT and CDR2 YNNKEL (reference sequence). This CDR3 has 14 amino acids. CDR3 sequence: CASSQAGSGETQYF. CDR3 sequence (DNA): TGTGCCAGCAGCCAAGCCGGGAGTGGAGAGACCCAGTACTTC.

The rearrangement uses TRBV2 and TRBJ1-1; 7 nucleotides align to TRBD1. The CDR3 runs to 13 residues. Germline-derived CDR1 and CDR2 are SNHLY and FYNNEI. V trimming: 9 bases; J trimming: 0 bases; junction bases outside the gene matches: 4. The CDR3 sequence: CASGQELNTEAFF. CDR3 bases: TGTGCCAGTGGACAGGAACTGAACACTGAAGCTTTCTTT.

The V and J genes are TRBV4-2 and TRBJ2-7, with 8 bases lining up with TRBD2. CDR1 LGHNA and CDR2 YNFKEQ come from the germline V gene. The CDR3 totals 15 residues. The V and J ends lost 1 base and 3 bases, in that order; junction bases with no gene match: 5. The CDR3 reads CASSQAGAGGYEQYF. CDR3 bases: TGTGCCAGCAGCCAAGCGGGCGCGGGGGGCTACGAGCAGTACTTC.

This clone has more than one count but fewer than ten. This rearrangement joins TRBV6-2 or TRBV6-3 to TRBJ2-1, with unresolved D. CDR1 is MNHEY, CDR2 SVGEGT, per germline. Trimming removed 5 bases from V and 10 bases from J, with 9 bases in between. This CDR3 has 11 residues. The CDR3 DNA follows: TGTGCCAGCAGTCTCGTAGAAGAGCAGTTCTTC. This encodes CASSLVEEQFF.

The chain carries TRBV19 and TRBJ1-5; D may be TRBD1 (6 bases). Germline lookup yields CDR1 LNHDA and CDR2 SQIVND (reference sequence). This CDR3 contains 15 residues. Between the trimmed V and J ends, which lost 3 bases and 2 bases, there was a span of 11 bases. The CDR3 DNA reads as TGTGCCAGTAGTATTTTGGGGGCGGGCAATCAGCCCCAGCATTTT. It translates to CASSILGAGNQPQHF.

This clone came up a few times. V usage is TRBV5-4 and J usage is TRBJ1-3; tentative D call: TRBD1 (6 bases). Germline V gene sequence: CDR1 SGHNT, CDR2 YYREEE (reference sequence). This CDR3 contains 14 residues. Deletions cut 1 base from V and 4 bases from J, with 9 bases between. Here the CDR3 reads CASSLNREGNTIYF. The CDR3 DNA follows: TGTGCCAGCAGCTTGAACAGGGAGGGAAACACCATATATTTT.

The chain couples TRBV10-1 to TRBJ1-2; the D gene is possibly TRBD1 (5 bases). CDR1 and CDR2 (germline): WNHNN, SYGVQD (reference sequence). V gave up 0 bases and J gave up 2 bases, with 7 bases separating them. This CDR3 region has 14 residues. CDR3 amino acids: CASSESRQNYGYTF. For the CDR3, the DNA is TGCGCCAGCAGTGAGTCGCGACAGAACTATGGCTACACCTTC.

The gene calls are TRBV6-6 and TRBJ2-7; 9 bases match TRBD1. Germline assignment: CDR1 MNHNY and CDR2 SVGAGI (reference sequence). The CDR3 has 13 residues. In nucleotides, the CDR3 is TGTGCCAGCAGTCAAGAACAGGGGGCAGACGCTGGGGTC. Protein: CASSQEQGADAGV.

This clone has more than one count but fewer than ten. The chain recombines TRBV2 with TRBJ1-3; D is ambiguous. This CDR3 has 14 residues. CDR1 SNHLY and CDR2 FYNNEI come from the germline V gene. The V end lost 6 bases, the J end lost 0 bases, and 9 bases lay between the germline ends. The CDR3 protein is CASREAYSGNTIYF. In DNA form, the CDR3 reads TGTGCCAGCAGGGAGGCTTACTCTGGAAACACCATATATTTT.